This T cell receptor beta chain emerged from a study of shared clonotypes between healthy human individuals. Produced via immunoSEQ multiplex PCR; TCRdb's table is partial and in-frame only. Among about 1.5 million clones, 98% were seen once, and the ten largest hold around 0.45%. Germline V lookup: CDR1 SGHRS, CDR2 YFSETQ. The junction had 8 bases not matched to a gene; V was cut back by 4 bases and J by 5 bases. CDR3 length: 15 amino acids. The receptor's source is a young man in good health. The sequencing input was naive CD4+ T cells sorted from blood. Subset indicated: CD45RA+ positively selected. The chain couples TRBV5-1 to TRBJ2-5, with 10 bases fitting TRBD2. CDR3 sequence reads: CASSVTSGRGETQYF. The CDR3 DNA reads TGCGCCAGCAGCGTTACGAGCGGGAGGGGGGAGACCCAGTACTTC.